Presented here are 14 T cell receptor beta chains from one specimen sequenced in a study of glioma-infiltrating T cells after dendritic cell vaccination. Indicated time point: after dendritic cell vaccination, including at tumor progression/relapse. Some clones are missing from TCRdb's copy, which holds only in-frame ones; the method was immunoSEQ multiplex PCR. The sample has approximately 90,000 clones, about 81% seen once. The sample here was blood, taken after dendritic cell vaccination. Receptor source: a human donor with glioblastoma.

The chain employs TRBV25-1 and TRBJ1-4; D unclear. The CDR3 contains 15 residues. CDR1 MGHDK and CDR2 SYGVNS come from the germline V gene. The V and J ends lost 3 bases and 7 bases respectively, with 15 bases between them. Written as DNA, the CDR3 is TGTGCCAGCAGTGAGGTGCGGGTTCGGGGTGAAAAACTGTTTTTT. Its protein is CASSEVRVRGEKLFF.

This chain links TRBV4-1 with TRBJ1-2; TRBD1 matches at 9 bases. The CDR3 loop spans 17 amino acids. The V and J ends lost 2 bases and 5 bases, in that order; junction bases with no gene match: 12. From germline, CDR1 is MGHRA and CDR2 YSYEKL. The CDR3 DNA is TGCGCCAGCAGCCAATTCAAACCGGGACAGGGTCTATATGGCTACACCTTC. Translation gives CASSQFKPGQGLYGYTF.

The J gene is TRBJ1-2, the V gene TRBV30; D unclear. Germline V CDR1 and CDR2: GTSNPN, SVGIG (reference sequence). This CDR3 comprises 14 residues. V lost 2 bases and J lost 0, with 10 bases in between. The chain's CDR3 is CAWSRGNANYGYTF. CDR3 nucleotide sequence: TGTGCCTGGAGTAGAGGGAACGCTAACTATGGCTACACCTTC.

This rearrangement joins TRBV7-6 to TRBJ2-2; 11 nucleotides agree with TRBD1. CDR3 length: 15 amino acids. In germline, CDR1 is SGHVS, CDR2 FNYEAQ. The V and J ends lost 4 bases and 4 bases, in that order; junction bases with no gene match: 2. CDR3 nucleotides: TGTGCCAGCAGCTCCGGGACAGGGGGCACCGGGGAGCTGTTTTTT. As protein: CASSSGTGGTGELFF.

This chain uses TRBV2 with TRBJ1-2; TRBD1 is a possible D gene (5 bases). The V and J ends lost 4 bases and 4 bases respectively, with 10 bases between them. This CDR3 is built from 13 residues. Per the germline V gene, CDR1 is SNHLY and CDR2 is FYNNEI. CDR3 region: CASSGQGIYGYTF. The CDR3 DNA reads as TGTGCCAGCAGTGGGCAGGGAATCTATGGCTACACCTTC.

This chain joins TRBV2 and TRBJ1-2; 9 nucleotides line up with TRBD1. Per germline, CDR1 SNHLY and CDR2 FYNNEI. The CDR3 runs 18 residues. V shed 6 bases, J shed 0 bases, and the junction held 14 bases outside the gene matches. The CDR3 loop reads CASSKGWTGAKTNYGYTF. As DNA, the CDR3 is TGTGCCAGCAGCAAAGGTTGGACAGGGGCCAAGACTAACTATGGCTACACCTTC.

V usage is TRBV19 and J usage is TRBJ1-4, with TRBD1 identical over 9 bases. This CDR3 is 19 amino acids long. Germline loops: CDR1 LNHDA, CDR2 SQIVND (reference sequence). The V gene end was trimmed by 3 bases and the J gene end by 2 bases; junction bases not matched to a gene: 13. CDR3 amino acids: CASSMNTPGQGVTNEKLFF. CDR3 bases: TGTGCCAGTAGTATGAACACCCCGGGACAGGGTGTTACTAATGAAAAACTGTTTTTT.

This rearrangement joins TRBV5-4 to TRBJ2-3, with 10 bases lining up with TRBD2. CDR3 length: 16 amino acids. Trimming took 3 bases from V and 2 from J; bases not matched to a gene: 6. In germline, CDR1 is SGHNT, CDR2 YYREEE (reference sequence). The chain's CDR3 is CASSSVTSGNTDTQYF. The CDR3 DNA reads as TGTGCCAGCAGCTCAGTTACTAGCGGGAACACAGATACGCAGTATTTT.

This chain uses TRBV29-1 with TRBJ2-3; TRBD2 might be the D (6 bases). V was shortened by 4 bases and J by 5 bases, with 16 bases between the two germline ends. Germline CDR1 reads SQVTM; CDR2 reads ANQGSEA. This CDR3 spans 14 amino acids. The CDR3 sequence is CSVVRGGSGDTQYF. Written as DNA, the CDR3 is TGCAGCGTTGTAAGAGGAGGGTCGGGAGATACGCAGTATTTT.

This clone showed up just a few times. The rearrangement uses TRBV6-5 and TRBJ1-1; D not resolved. V lost 6 bases and J 0 bases, leaving 14 bases between the germline ends. CDR1 and CDR2 from the germline V gene are MNHEY and SVGAGI. The CDR3 spans 15 residues. This chain's CDR3 is CASSRMSGLNTEAFF. CDR3 nucleotides: TGTGCCAGCAGCCGAATGTCCGGGTTGAACACTGAAGCTTTCTTT.

The V call is TRBV30, the J call TRBJ2-1; D perhaps matches TRBD2 (5 bases). The CDR3 runs to 11 residues. Germline V gives CDR1 GTSNPN, CDR2 SVGIG (reference sequence). V was clipped by 0 bases and J by 14 bases, with 11 bases between them. The CDR3 DNA reads TGTGCCTGGAGTGTAGGTAGGCGGGAGTTCTTC. Its translation: CAWSVGRREFF.

This chain connects TRBV7-6 to TRBJ2-2, with D unresolved. CDR1 and CDR2 from the germline V gene are SGHVS and FNYEAQ. The CDR3 extends over 15 amino acids. The V end was cut by 3 bases, the J end by 0 bases, with 8 bases between. DNA for the CDR3: TGTGCCAGCAGCTTCGACACCTCGAACACCGGGGAGCTGTTTTTT. This translates into CASSFDTSNTGELFF.

The CDR3 loop reads CASTSARGNTGELFF. The CDR3 DNA sequence: TGTGCCAGTACCTCAGCACGGGGGAACACCGGGGAGCTGTTTTTT. This rearrangement joins TRBV19 to TRBJ2-2; D is possibly TRBD2 (5 bases). The V end lost 7 bases, the J end lost 1 base, and 13 bases lay between the germline ends. CDR3 length equals 15 residues. Germline-derived CDR1 and CDR2 are LNHDA and SQIVND (reference sequence). The complete variable domain, with remaining parts taken from reference TRBV19 and TRBJ2-2, reads DGGITQSPKYLFRKEGQNVTLSCEQNLNHDAMYWYRQDPGQGLRLIYYSQIVNDFQKGDIAEGYSVSREKKESFPLTVTSAQKNPTAFYLCASTSARGNTGELFFGEGSRLTVL.

This clone was seen once. The chain has TRBV6-6 and TRBJ1-2; D possibly corresponds to TRBD1 (5 bases). CDR3 length equals 16 residues. The germline gives CDR1 MNHNY, CDR2 SVGAGI (reference sequence). Trimming took 4 bases from V and 5 from J, leaving 20 bases between them. The CDR3 loop is CASSSADRDGRYGYTF. DNA for the CDR3: TGTGCCAGCAGTTCCGCGGACCGGGACGGGAGGTATGGCTACACCTTC.